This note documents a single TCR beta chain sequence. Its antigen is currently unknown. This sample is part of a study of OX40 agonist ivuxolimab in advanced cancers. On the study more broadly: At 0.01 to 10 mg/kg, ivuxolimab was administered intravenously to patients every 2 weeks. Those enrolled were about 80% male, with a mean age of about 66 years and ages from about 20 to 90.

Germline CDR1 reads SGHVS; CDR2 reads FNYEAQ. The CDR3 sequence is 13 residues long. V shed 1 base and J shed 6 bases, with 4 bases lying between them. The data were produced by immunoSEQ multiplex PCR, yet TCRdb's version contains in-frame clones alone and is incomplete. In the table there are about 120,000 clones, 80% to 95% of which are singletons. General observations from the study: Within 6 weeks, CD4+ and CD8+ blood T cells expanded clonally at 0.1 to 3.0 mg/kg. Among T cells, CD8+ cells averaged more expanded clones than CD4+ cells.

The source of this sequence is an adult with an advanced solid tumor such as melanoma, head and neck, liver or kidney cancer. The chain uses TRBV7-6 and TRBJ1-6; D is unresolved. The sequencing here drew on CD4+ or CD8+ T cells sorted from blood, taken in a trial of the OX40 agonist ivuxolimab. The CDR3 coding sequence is TGTGCCAGCAGCTTAGGGGGTAATTCACCCCTCCACTTT. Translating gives CASSLGGNSPLHF.